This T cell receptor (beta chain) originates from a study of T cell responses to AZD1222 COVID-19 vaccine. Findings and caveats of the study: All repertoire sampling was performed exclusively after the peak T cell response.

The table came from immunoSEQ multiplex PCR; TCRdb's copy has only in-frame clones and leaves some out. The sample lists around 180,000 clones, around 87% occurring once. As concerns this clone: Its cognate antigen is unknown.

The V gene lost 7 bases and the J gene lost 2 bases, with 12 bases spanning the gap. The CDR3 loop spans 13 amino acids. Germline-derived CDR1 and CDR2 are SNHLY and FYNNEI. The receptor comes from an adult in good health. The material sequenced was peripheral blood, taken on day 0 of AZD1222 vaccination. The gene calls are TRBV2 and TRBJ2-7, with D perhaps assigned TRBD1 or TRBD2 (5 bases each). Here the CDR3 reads CASNPPGPYEQYF. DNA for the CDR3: TGTGCCAGCAACCCCCCGGGGCCCTACGAGCAGTACTTC.